This T cell receptor beta chain was sequenced in a study of OX40 agonist ivuxolimab in advanced cancers. To note about this clone: Its antigen is unidentified.

Study-level results: CD4+ and CD8+ blood T cells expanded clonally by week 6 at 0.1 to 3.0 mg/kg. Partial responders at 0.1-3.0 mg/kg showed near-lowest clonal expansion.

Profiled with immunoSEQ multiplex PCR; TCRdb holds only in-frame clones, not every one. The data contain 20,000 to 25,000 clones, 84% of them singletons. The CDR3 has 17 amino acids. Trimming pared 6 bases from V and 5 bases from J, leaving 25 bases between. Germline-derived CDR1 and CDR2 are KGHSH and LQKENI. Autoimmune disease history or systemic immunosuppression barred patients. This TCR derives from an adult with an advanced solid tumor such as melanoma, head and neck, liver or kidney cancer. The material was CD4+ or CD8+ T cells sorted from blood, obtained in a trial of the OX40 agonist ivuxolimab. This sequence joins TRBV18 and TRBJ1-1; D perhaps matches TRBD1 (5 bases). The CDR3 DNA reads as TGTGCCAGCTCGCGCTGGGGACGAGGGGCGAGAGGGACTGAAGCTTTCTTT. As protein: CASSRWGRGARGTEAFF.